These T cell receptor beta chains were read from a single sample in a study of blood T cells in healthy people across ages. TCRdb fed the 5' RACE reads into MiXCR, producing one record per CDR3 protein. The sample has approximately 1.5 million distinct CDR3 sequences, 40% to 45% seen once. The sample consisted of blood. These receptors were obtained from a woman under 30 in good health. Each CDR3 is given with its conserved first and last residue. The order of the fields is V gene, clone size, J gene, D gene, CDR3 DNA, CDR3 protein. The D gene is left open where the match is weak. Clone size appears in some rows only: once, few, many, or a class for an expanded clone.

V: TRBV15
size: -
J: TRBJ2-3
D: -
DNA: TGTGCCACCAGCAGAGTGGGAACGACAGATACGCAGTATTTT
CDR3: CATSRVGTTDTQYF

V: TRBV27
size: -
J: TRBJ2-7
D: -
DNA: TGTGCCAGCAGTGGAGGATTGACATCTCGTACTCACTACGAGCAGTACTTC
CDR3: CASSGGLTSRTHYEQYF

V: TRBV12-3/TRBV12-4
size: -
J: TRBJ1-5
D: -
DNA: TGTGCCAGCACCCCTGGGTGGGGTCAGCCCCAGCATTTT
CDR3: CASTPGWGQPQHF

V: TRBV27
size: -
J: TRBJ1-2
D: -
DNA: TGTGCCAGCAGTCCAGCCCTCGACAGGACCTATGGCTACACCTTC
CDR3: CASSPALDRTYGYTF

V: TRBV7-9
size: -
J: TRBJ2-1
D: TRBD2
DNA: TGTGCCAGCAGCTTCGGGACTAGTCTCGGCGATGAGCAGTTCTTC
CDR3: CASSFGTSLGDEQFF

V: TRBV30
size: few
J: TRBJ1-5
D: TRBD1
DNA: TGTGCCTGGAGTCCAGGGGGGGCCAGCAATCAGCCCCAGCATTTT
CDR3: CAWSPGGASNQPQHF

V: TRBV18
size: -
J: TRBJ1-4
D: -
DNA: TGTGCCAGCTCACCAAAAGGACCAACTAATGAAAAACTGTTTTTT
CDR3: CASSPKGPTNEKLFF

V: TRBV27
size: -
J: TRBJ1-6
D: -
DNA: TGTGCCAGCAGTCCAAGGACCGGGCCCCTCCACTTT
CDR3: CASSPRTGPLHF

V: TRBV7-9
size: -
J: TRBJ2-1
D: TRBD2
DNA: TGTGCCAGCAGCCTATCTAGCGGGTTAAACAATGAGCAGTTCTTC
CDR3: CASSLSSGLNNEQFF

V: TRBV6-1
size: few
J: TRBJ1-1
D: -
DNA: TGTGCCAGCAGTGTAGGACAATATTTGAACACTGAAGCTTTCTTT
CDR3: CASSVGQYLNTEAFF

V: TRBV27
size: -
J: TRBJ2-6
D: -
DNA: TGTGCCAGCAGTTTCGGGGGATTCAGCTCTGGGGCCAACGTCCTGACTTTC
CDR3: CASSFGGFSSGANVLTF

V: TRBV4-1
size: many
J: TRBJ2-7
D: -
DNA: TGCGCCAGCAGCCAAGATGCGGGAACCTACGAGCAGTACTTC
CDR3: CASSQDAGTYEQYF